This TCR beta chain comes out of a study of T cell clones after liver transplantation. As for the study in general: Timepoints were pre-transplant, pre-withdrawal, and after withdrawal was completed or failed. Findings of the study overall: Low donor cell numbers restricted donor-reactive repertoire measurement in two subjects.

Concerning this clone: Its antigen is undetermined.

CDR3 size: 15 residues. Here immunoSEQ multiplex PCR was the method, and the copy in TCRdb shows in-frame clones only, minus some. The table includes roughly 51,000 clones, over 65% detected once. This chain connects TRBV12-1 to TRBJ2-7; TRBD1, the table's D call, lacks a check against the DNA. TRBV12-1 counts as a pseudogene. The TCR sequence derives from a human patient who received a liver transplant. The graft donor may have contributed some T cells. Sequences were derived from CD4+ T cells from blood, sampled around 4.5 years after liver transplant. The CDR3: CASSSPRAYSYEQYF. DNA for the CDR3: TGTGCCAGCAGCTCCCCCAGGGCATACTCCTACGAGCAGTACTTC.